The 15 T cell receptor beta chains given below trace back to one sample, sequenced in a study of cytomegalovirus exposure and HLA in healthy donors (dated by TCRdb to about 2017). The method was the immunoSEQ multiplex PCR assay. For the multiplex PCR, a mixture combining 60 forward primers for TCR Vbeta segments and 13 reverse primers for TCR Jbeta segments was used. TCRdb took over this immuneACCESS table, retaining in-frame rearrangements with V and J assigned. Such tables are incomplete; in checked studies, under half of the missing clones stem from an unresolved V gene, and the remainder is unexplained. The sample records 55,000 to 75,000 clones, 70% to 85% of which are singletons. 3% of the sample goes to the ten largest clones. The sequenced sample consisted of PBMCs. The receptors derive from a girl under 18 in good health and CMV-seropositive.

This CDR3 reads CASSSAPGHQTYEQYF. CDR3 nucleotides: TGTGCCAGCAGCTCAGCTCCAGGACACCAAACCTACGAGCAGTACTTC. This sequence joins TRBV7-2 and TRBJ2-7, with D perhaps TRBD1 (5 bases). This CDR3 region has 16 residues. Germline V CDR1 and CDR2: SGHTA, FQGNSA. With 4 bases removed from V and 2 bases from J, the gap between germline ends came to 18 bases.

This sequence joins TRBV6-1 and TRBJ2-7; a weak D match, TRBD2 (6 bases). The CDR3 consists of 14 residues. Germline CDR1 MNHNS, CDR2 SASEGT. The CDR3 loop reads CVSEGTAPPYEQYF. The CDR3 bases are TGTGTATCGGAGGGGACGGCGCCTCCCTACGAGCAGTACTTC.

The chain carries TRBV5-4 and TRBJ1-1; TRBD1 agrees at 8 bases. Germline CDR1 and CDR2: SGHNT and YYREEE (reference sequence). V was pared by 0 bases and J by 3 bases, with 10 bases of the junction left unmatched. There are 17 residues in the CDR3. CDR3 region: CASSLEIADRAHTEAFF. The DNA of the CDR3 is TGTGCCAGCAGCTTGGAGATAGCGGACAGGGCGCACACTGAAGCTTTCTTT.

CDR3 bases: TGTGCCAGCAGTCTGGACCAGGGGTATAATTCACCCCTCCACTTT. It translates to CASSLDQGYNSPLHF. The genes are TRBV6-4 and TRBJ1-6; D may be TRBD1 (6 bases). V dropped 5 bases and J dropped 4 bases, with 12 bases sitting between them. Looked up from germline, CDR1 is MRHNA and CDR2 is SNTAGT. This CDR3 is built from 15 residues.

V gene TRBV11-2 combines with J gene TRBJ1-1; 7 nucleotides line up with TRBD1. Germline CDR1 SGHAT, CDR2 FQNNGV. CDR3 length: 11 amino acids. J lost 10 bases, V lost 5 bases, and 4 bases had no gene match. The CDR3 bases are TGTGCCAGCAGCGATACAGGGGTAGCTTTCTTT. Translating gives CASSDTGVAFF.

This clone was recorded only once. This rearrangement joins TRBV10-2 to TRBJ1-3; D unclear. Germline V CDR1 and CDR2: WSHSY, SAAADI. Trimming cost V 7 bases and J 1 base, with 14 bases left between them. The CDR3 is made up of 15 amino acids. DNA of the CDR3: TGCGCCAGCACCCCTACGGGGTCATCTGGAAACACCATATATTTT. Its translation is CASTPTGSSGNTIYF.

The rearrangement links TRBV11-2 to TRBJ2-2, with 7 bases identical to TRBD2. There are 15 residues in the CDR3. Germline values: CDR1 SGHAT, CDR2 FQNNGV. The V gene end was trimmed by 3 bases and the J gene end by 7 bases; junction bases not matched to a gene: 8. CDR3: CASSFGQGGLGELFF. CDR3 nucleotides: TGTGCCAGCAGCTTCGGCCAGGGAGGGCTCGGGGAGCTGTTTTTT.

The chain uses TRBV25-1 and TRBJ2-7; 7 bases agree with TRBD1. V dropped 7 bases and J dropped 7; count of bases not matched to a gene: 19. The CDR3 runs 16 residues. Germline-derived CDR1 and CDR2 are MGHDK and SYGVNS. CDR3 coding DNA: TGTGCCAGCAAGACCCAGGGGGACGACAGTGGTCGGGAGCAGTACTTC. This encodes CASKTQGDDSGREQYF.

The gene calls are TRBV6-4 and TRBJ2-1; unclear D gene. The CDR3 spans 13 residues. Germline loops: CDR1 MRHNA, CDR2 SNTAGT. The ends were cut back, 6 bases at V and 0 bases at J, with 6 bases in the middle. CDR3 DNA sequence: TGTGCCAGCAGCCCGCGCTCCTACAATGAGCAGTTCTTC. Its translation is CASSPRSYNEQFF.

This chain connects TRBV2 to TRBJ1-5; D is perhaps TRBD1 (5 bases). The CDR3 has 17 residues. Germline CDR1 is SNHLY and CDR2 is FYNNEI. Trimming left V 0 bases short and J 5 bases short, with 17 bases between. This chain's CDR3 is CASSEALRRVGDQPQHF. The CDR3, as DNA: TGTGCCAGCAGTGAAGCGCTTCGCAGGGTCGGTGATCAGCCCCAGCATTTT.

A few counts support this clone. The genes are TRBV5-1 and TRBJ2-6; TRBD1 aligns across 8 bases. Germline V CDR1 and CDR2: SGHRS, YFSETQ. This CDR3 contains 14 residues. Losses at the gene ends were 7 bases for V and 2 bases for J; bases not matched to a gene: 2. This chain's CDR3 is CASETGAGANVLTF. In DNA form, the CDR3 reads TGCGCCAGCGAGACAGGGGCTGGGGCCAACGTCCTGACTTTC.

The chain joins TRBV29-1 to TRBJ2-1; 8 positions match TRBD2. The V and J ends lost 0 bases and 2 bases, in that order; junction bases with no gene match: 6. The length of the CDR3 is 16 residues. Per germline, CDR1 SQVTM and CDR2 ANQGSEA. CDR3 nucleotide sequence: TGCAGCGTTGAAGAGGCCAGCGGGAGTCCCTACAATGAGCAGTTCTTC. Its protein is CSVEEASGSPYNEQFF.

The chain has TRBV6-1 and TRBJ2-1, with TRBD2 identical over 11 bases. V was clipped by 8 bases and J by 6 bases; unmatched bases: 15. The V gene's germline CDR1 is MNHNS and CDR2 SASEGT. This CDR3 spans 17 amino acids. The CDR3 DNA follows: TGTGCCAGCGGTGCTAAGCTAGCGGGAGGTATGGGCAATGAGCAGTTCTTC. This translates into CASGAKLAGGMGNEQFF.

The V gene is TRBV6-1, the J gene TRBJ2-3; 9 bases align to TRBD2. CDR3 size: 14 residues. Germline loops: CDR1 MNHNS, CDR2 SASEGT. J gave up 2 bases and V 6 bases, and 3 bases lay outside the gene matches. The DNA for the CDR3 is TGTGCCAGCAGGAGACTAGCGGTCACAGATACGCAGTATTTT. It codes for CASRRLAVTDTQYF.

The V and J genes are TRBV5-6 and TRBJ2-7; D not certain. Between the trimmed V and J ends, which lost 1 base and 6 bases, there was a span of 8 bases. The CDR3 is 12 residues long. Germline lookup yields CDR1 SGHDT and CDR2 YYEEEE. The CDR3 spells CASSLSRTEQYF. Written as DNA, the CDR3 is TGTGCCAGCAGCTTGTCCAGAACCGAGCAGTACTTC.